Each of the 17 T cell receptor beta chains below was sequenced from the same sample in a study of blood T cells in healthy people across ages. Together with a sample-barcoded 5' primer, a J-beta primer mix was included in a second PCR lasting roughly 6 to 12 cycles. Using its own MiXCR run on the 5' RACE reads, TCRdb lists one record per CDR3 protein. The table includes 730,000 or so distinct CDR3 sequences, around 41% detected once. Specimen: blood. These receptors all come from a man of 80 years or more in good health.

This clonotype was counted many times. The genes are TRBV20-1 and TRBJ1-2; D is unresolved. CDR3 length: 11 amino acids. Germline V CDR1 and CDR2: DFQATT, SNEGSKA (reference sequence). Between the trimmed V and J ends, which lost 6 bases and 5 bases, there was a span of 10 bases. Written as DNA, the CDR3 is TGCAGTGCCGAGAGGTCTTATGGCTACACCTTC. Translated: CSAERSYGYTF.

This clonotype was recorded a few times. V usage is TRBV12-3 or TRBV12-4 and J usage is TRBJ2-6; D possibly corresponds to TRBD1 (6 bases). CDR3 length: 17 amino acids. Trimming left V 1 base short and J 3 bases short, with 13 bases between. CDR3 sequence: CASSLGTGRFGANVLTF. For the CDR3, the DNA is TGTGCCAGCAGTTTAGGAACAGGGCGTTTTGGGGCCAACGTCCTGACTTTC.

Turning to this clonotype: The germline gene is not matched at one end of the junction; a read error may be the cause. This chain links TRBV5-1 with TRBJ2-2; 7 bases match TRBD1. The CDR3 runs to 18 residues. CDR1 is SGHRS, CDR2 YFSETQ, per germline. This CDR3 reads CAGSLDPPRQGNTGELFF. The CDR3 nucleotides are TGCGCCGGCAGTCTAGACCCTCCTCGACAGGGGAACACCGGGGAGCTGTTTTTT.

This clonotype appeared a few times. This chain links TRBV13 with TRBJ2-7; a possible D gene is TRBD1 (6 bases). CDR3 length: 17 amino acids. Germline CDR1 is PRHDT and CDR2 is FYEKMQ (reference sequence). The germline V and J ends were trimmed by 1 base and 0 bases, with 16 bases remaining between them. CDR3 coding DNA: TGTGCCAGCAGCTTAGAGCCGATACAGGGAAACTCCTACGAGCAGTACTTC. Translation gives CASSLEPIQGNSYEQYF.

This chain links TRBV6-2 or TRBV6-3 with TRBJ1-1; 8 bases map to TRBD1. The CDR3 runs to 19 residues. The junction had 15 bases not matched to a gene; V was cut back by 2 bases and J by 1 base. CDR1 is MNHEY, CDR2 SVGEGT, per germline. CDR3 sequence (DNA): TGTGCCAGCAGTTACGACCGGACGGGACAGGACGGTTGGAACACTGAAGCTTTCTTT. It specifies CASSYDRTGQDGWNTEAFF.

V usage is TRBV2 and J usage is TRBJ1-6; maybe TRBD1 (5 bases). Germline V gives CDR1 SNHLY, CDR2 FYNNEI. V lost 1 base, J lost 4 bases, and 11 bases lay in between. CDR3 length: 16 amino acids. The CDR3 spells CASSEESGAYNSPLHF. The CDR3 DNA sequence: TGTGCCAGCAGTGAAGAGTCCGGGGCATATAATTCACCCCTCCACTTT.

The chain recombines TRBV28 with TRBJ2-3, with TRBD2 matching over 12 bases. Per germline, CDR1 MDHEN and CDR2 SYDVKM. With V trimmed by 3 bases and J by 6 bases, 4 bases remained unmatched. The CDR3 has 15 residues. The CDR3 DNA reads as TGTGCCAGCAGTTTTGAAACTAGCGGGAGGGATACGCAGTATTTT. This translates into CASSFETSGRDTQYF.

The sample holds many counts of this clonotype. DNA of the CDR3: TGCGCCAGCAGCTTGGAATGGACTAGCGGCACAGATACGCAGTATTTT. Protein product: CASSLEWTSGTDTQYF. The genes are TRBV5-1 and TRBJ2-3, with 9 bases aligning to TRBD2. CDR3 size: 16 residues. The germline CDR1 and CDR2 sequences are SGHRS and YFSETQ. V was clipped by 0 bases and J by 1 base; unmatched bases: 3.

This chain links TRBV20-1 with TRBJ2-1; D is unclear. The V gene's germline CDR1 is DFQATT and CDR2 SNEGSKA (reference sequence). The CDR3 covers 13 residues. The germline V and J ends were trimmed by 2 bases and 5 bases, with 10 bases remaining between them. CDR3: CSARSPANNEQFF. CDR3 nucleotide sequence: TGCAGTGCTAGAAGCCCCGCGAACAATGAGCAGTTCTTC.

The chain combines TRBV3-1 with TRBJ2-5; 12 bases map to TRBD2. Trimming took 0 bases from V and 9 from J; bases not matched to a gene: 11. Looked up from germline, CDR1 is LGHDT and CDR2 is YNNKEL (reference sequence). The CDR3 consists of 17 residues. The CDR3 bases are TGTGCCAGCAGCCAAGATCTTGCTAGCGGGAGGGAGGAGGCCCAGTACTTC. This gives the protein CASSQDLASGREEAQYF.

The V gene is TRBV7-2, the J gene TRBJ1-5, with TRBD1 matching over 7 bases. V gave up 5 bases and J gave up 3 bases; unmatched junction bases: 7. This CDR3 spans 15 amino acids. Germline V lookup: CDR1 SGHTA, CDR2 FQGNSA. The CDR3 region is CASSRDRVNNQPQHF. The CDR3 nucleotides read TGTGCCAGCAGCCGCGACAGGGTTAACAATCAGCCCCAGCATTTT.

This clonotype was recorded many times. The rearrangement uses TRBV7-2 and TRBJ2-6; D is uncertain. Germline assignment: CDR1 SGHTA and CDR2 FQGNSA. The V end was cut by 7 bases, the J end by 4 bases, with 8 bases between. CDR3 length: 13 residues. The CDR3 bases are TGTGCCAGCACCCTCGACGGGGCCAACGTCCTGACTTTC. Encoded protein: CASTLDGANVLTF.

This sequence joins TRBV25-1 and TRBJ2-5, with 8 bases fitting TRBD1. CDR1 is MGHDK and CDR2 is SYGVNS in the germline V gene. Trimming removed 3 bases from V and 4 bases from J; junction bases left unmatched: 7. The CDR3 extends over 15 amino acids. CDR3 in DNA: TGTGCCAGCAGTGATACCCGGACAGGGATAGAGACCCAGTACTTC. Translating it yields CASSDTRTGIETQYF.

This clonotype was detected a few times. The V and J genes are TRBV6-2 or TRBV6-3 and TRBJ2-7; D gene unclear. The V end lost 4 bases, the J end lost 6 bases, and 16 bases lay between the germline ends. CDR3 length equals 14 residues. Germline assignment: CDR1 MNHEY and CDR2 SVGEGT. CDR3 amino acids: CASSSVAFLGEQYF. The DNA for the CDR3 is TGTGCCAGCAGTTCGGTGGCGTTTTTGGGCGAGCAGTACTTC.

This clonotype is a singleton in its sample. The CDR3 loop is CASRWLTEAFF. Here the CDR3 DNA reads TGTGCCAGCAGGTGGCTCACTGAAGCTTTCTTT. The J gene is TRBJ1-1, the V gene TRBV6-5; D not resolved. From germline, CDR1 is MNHEY and CDR2 SVGAGI. Trimming shortened V by 6 bases and J by 4 bases, and 6 bases separated the two germline ends. There are 11 residues in the CDR3.

With regard to this clonotype: This clone may be a read error of a much larger clone one base away. The rearrangement links TRBV5-1 to TRBJ1-6, with a weak D call TRBD1 (5 bases). In germline, CDR1 is SGHRS, CDR2 YFSETQ. The V gene lost 4 bases and the J gene lost 8 bases, with 16 bases spanning the gap. CDR3 length: 15 residues. Written as DNA, the CDR3 is TGCGCCAGCAGCCAGGCCGGGACGGCCGATTCACCCCTCCACTTT. Translation: CASSQAGTADSPLHF.

Points on this clonotype: A single base separates this from a much larger clone, so it may be a read error. The gene calls are TRBV29-1 and TRBJ2-5, with 12 bases aligning to TRBD2. The end of the DNA is better explained by TRBJ2-7, so the J call may be wrong. The V gene's germline CDR1 is SQVTM and CDR2 ANQGSEA. This CDR3 spans 14 amino acids. CDR3: CSVTWTSGIYEQYF. Written as DNA, the CDR3 is TGCAGCGTCACATGGACTAGCGGGATCTACGAGCAGTACTTC.